The 30 T cell receptor beta chains below all came from one sample that was sequenced in a study of Graves' ophthalmopathy and Graves' hyperthyroidism. For repertoire sequencing, the TCR beta CDR3 regions were amplified from RNA transcripts. The authors performed first-round RT-PCR with HTBI primers and then a second-round multiplex PCR. TCRdb used MiXCR to reprocess the multiplex PCR reads, holding one entry per CDR3 protein. This table has 650,000 to 800,000 distinct CDR3 sequences, roughly 39% appearing once. Material for sequencing was peripheral blood. The receptors here all came from an adult man with Graves' ophthalmopathy.

This clonotype was observed a handful of times. The chain couples TRBV12-3 or TRBV12-4 to TRBJ1-4; tentative D call: TRBD1 (6 bases). The CDR3 runs to 16 residues. The V and J ends lost 5 bases and 8 bases respectively, with 21 bases between them. Written as DNA, the CDR3 is TGTGCCAGCAGTCCCCGGCGTGGGGGCATAGAGGAAAAACTGTTTTTT. It yields the protein CASSPRRGGIEEKLFF.

The V gene is TRBV10-3, the J gene TRBJ1-1; unclear D gene. The CDR3 loop spans 13 amino acids. V was cut by 8 bases and J by 3 bases, with 13 bases left in between. Germline CDR1 reads ENHRY; CDR2 reads SYGVKD. The CDR3 region is CAIGGLGYTEAFF. Written as DNA, the CDR3 is TGTGCCATCGGCGGCTTAGGGTACACTGAAGCTTTCTTT.

This clonotype was counted many times. The chain uses TRBV9 and TRBJ1-2, with D possibly TRBD1 on 5 matching bases. This CDR3 region has 16 residues. The germline V gene has CDR1 SGDLS and CDR2 YYNGEE. The ends were cut back, 0 bases at V and 2 bases at J, with 14 bases in the middle. The CDR3 region is CASSVASGQQNYGYTF. The DNA for the CDR3 is TGTGCCAGCAGCGTAGCTTCCGGACAACAAAACTATGGCTACACCTTC.

This clonotype was seen a handful of times. This chain connects TRBV5-4 to TRBJ2-7, with D possibly being TRBD2 (7 bases). The CDR3 runs 15 residues. Trimming removed 0 bases at V and 4 bases at J, with 14 bases between. From germline, CDR1 is SGHNT and CDR2 YYREEE (reference sequence). Here the CDR3 reads CASSLEAGRGYEQYF. The CDR3 nucleotides are TGTGCCAGCAGCTTGGAGGCAGGGAGGGGGTACGAGCAGTACTTC.

J is TRBJ2-1 and V is TRBV5-8; no reliable D call. Trimming removed 0 bases from V and 12 bases from J, with 16 bases in between. The CDR3 length is 14 residues. Germline V gives CDR1 SGHTS, CDR2 YDEGEE. The CDR3: CASSLGPTERGQFF. The CDR3 nucleotides are TGTGCCAGCAGCTTGGGACCAACAGAACGAGGGCAGTTCTTC.

This clonotype was seen many times. The J gene is TRBJ1-2, the V gene TRBV2, with D hard to call. V shed 5 bases and J shed 8 bases, with 9 bases lying between them. Germline V gene data show CDR1 as SNHLY and CDR2 as FYNNEI. The CDR3 runs to 11 residues. In DNA form, the CDR3 reads TGTGCCAGCAGTTCCCTGGGCGGCTACACCTTC. Translating it yields CASSSLGGYTF. The full variable domain, completed using reference TRBV2 and TRBJ1-2, is EPEVTQTPSHQVTQMGQEVILRCVPISNHLYFYWYRQILGQKVEFLVSFYNNEISEKSEIFDDQFSVERPDGSNFTLKIRSTKLEDSAMYFCASSSLGGYTFGSGTRLTVV.

V is TRBV24-1 and J is TRBJ1-2; the match to TRBD1 covers 7 bases. CDR3 length: 13 amino acids. Per germline, CDR1 KGHDR and CDR2 SFDVKD. The V segment lost 7 bases and the J segment 4 bases; nucleotides outside the gene matches: 5. CDR3 DNA sequence: TGTGCCACCAGCGCTGGGACAGTCTATGGCTACACCTTC. As protein: CATSAGTVYGYTF.

This clonotype was seen repeatedly, ten times or more. This sequence joins TRBV2 and TRBJ2-7; maybe TRBD2 (5 bases). Germline loops: CDR1 SNHLY, CDR2 FYNNEI. The CDR3 is 14 residues long. The ends were cut back, 4 bases at V and 0 bases at J, with 10 bases in the middle. In DNA, the CDR3 is TGTGCCAGCAGTGTTCTGGGGAGCTCCTACGAGCAGTACTTC. It yields the protein CASSVLGSSYEQYF.

Only one count was recorded for this clonotype. This sequence may be a read error, since a much larger clone differs from it by one base. CDR3 sequence: CASTSTRGGRGRQPQHF. CDR3 nucleotides: TGCGCCAGCACCTCAACCCGAGGGGGACGGGGGCGTCAGCCCCAGCATTTT. V gene TRBV4-1 combines with J gene TRBJ1-5; possible D gene TRBD1, 6 bases. Looked up from germline, CDR1 is MGHRA and CDR2 is YSYEKL. V was shortened by 7 bases and J by 6 bases, with 25 bases between the two germline ends. CDR3 length: 17 residues.

As regards this clonotype: A read error may be the cause here, since a much bigger clone is one base away. The chain carries TRBV25-1 and TRBJ2-5, with D possibly TRBD2 on 5 matching bases. This CDR3 is 14 amino acids long. Germline CDR1 MGHDK, CDR2 SYGVNS. In nucleotides, the CDR3 is TGTGCCAGCAGTTACGCAGCGGATCAAGAGACCCGGTACTTC. It translates to CASSYAADQETRYF.

The table lists this clonotype with many counts. The chain uses TRBV11-2 and TRBJ1-4; the D is unclear. The V gene lost 5 bases and the J gene lost 0 bases, with 7 bases spanning the gap. Germline V gene lookup returns CDR1 SGHAT and CDR2 FQNNGV. The CDR3 has 14 residues. In DNA form, the CDR3 reads TGTGCCAGCAGCCAAGATGCAACTAATGAAAAACTGTTTTTT. Protein sequence: CASSQDATNEKLFF.

As for this clonotype: The junction departs from the called germline gene at one end, perhaps through a read error. J is TRBJ2-2 and V is TRBV7-2; D may match TRBD1 or TRBD2 (5 bases each). The CDR3 is 18 residues long. CDR1 is SGHTA and CDR2 is FQGNSA in the germline V gene. CDR3: CASSQGSPGRTNTGELFF. The CDR3 DNA follows: TGCGCCAGCAGCCAAGGTAGTCCGGGGCGGACGAACACCGGGGAGCTGTTTTTT.

J is TRBJ2-7 and V is TRBV27; tentative D call: TRBD2 (5 bases). CDR3 length: 16 amino acids. CDR1 and CDR2 (germline): MNHEY, SMNVEV (reference sequence). The V and J ends lost 6 bases and 0 bases respectively, with 18 bases between them. The chain's CDR3 is CASSLSGLASSYEQYF. CDR3 bases: TGTGCCAGCAGCCTTTCCGGACTCGCGAGCTCCTACGAGCAGTACTTC.

As regards this clonotype: An end of the junction differs from the germline gene, which may be a read error. The chain recombines TRBV7-9 with TRBJ2-5; TRBD2 agrees at 9 bases. In germline, CDR1 is SEHNR, CDR2 FQNEAQ (reference sequence). The CDR3 sequence is 16 residues long. The CDR3 loop is CASSVASGVPTETQYF. DNA of the CDR3: TGTGCCAGCAGCGTAGCTAGCGGGGTCCCCACAGAGACCCAGTACTTC.

Notes on this clonotype: Mismatch with germline at one junction end may stem from a read error. The CDR3 nucleotides are TGTGCCAGCTTGGACGGGCTCTCCTACGAGCAGTGCTTC. Amino acids: CASLDGLSYEQCF. The chain is built from TRBV12-5 and TRBJ2-7, with unresolved D. This CDR3 has 13 amino acids. The germline gives CDR1 LGHNT, CDR2 FRNRAP.

On this clonotype itself: Being one base from a much bigger clone, this may be a read error. The V gene is TRBV12-3 or TRBV12-4, the J gene TRBJ1-2; D is ambiguous. This CDR3 has 12 amino acids. CDR3 loop: CPSSFTAEGYTF. In nucleotides, the CDR3 is TGTCCCAGCAGTTTCACTGCGGAAGGCTACACCTTC.

This clonotype was seen ten or more times. The CDR3 DNA follows: TGTGCCAGTAGCCGTCGTGCCGGATCAAAAAACTATGGCTACACCTTC. Translating gives CASSRRAGSKNYGYTF. V usage is TRBV19 and J usage is TRBJ1-2; D is uncertain. Germline-derived CDR1 and CDR2 are LNHDA and SQIVND (reference sequence). There are 16 residues in the CDR3. The V and J ends lost 6 bases and 2 bases respectively, with 19 bases between them.

V usage is TRBV4-3 and J usage is TRBJ1-3, with D possibly being TRBD1 (5 bases). Germline CDR1 reads LGHNA; CDR2 reads YSLEER. V lost 0 bases and J 3 bases, leaving 6 bases between the germline ends. CDR3 length: 14 residues. The CDR3 coding sequence is TGCGCCAGCAGCCAAGAGCAGGGTGGAAACACCATATATTTT. Translated: CASSQEQGGNTIYF.

This clonotype came up many times. J is TRBJ1-3 and V is TRBV12-3 or TRBV12-4; D possibly corresponds to TRBD1 (5 bases). The CDR3 covers 14 residues. V lost 0 bases and J lost 16, with 19 bases in between. The chain's CDR3 is CASSLARGLQESYF. The CDR3 DNA is TGTGCCAGCAGTTTAGCCCGGGGCCTCCAAGAATCGTATTTT.

In its sample, this clonotype was seen many times. The J gene is TRBJ1-1, the V gene TRBV4-3; D gene ambiguous. Per germline, CDR1 LGHNA and CDR2 YSLEER. The V end was cut by 3 bases, the J end by 4 bases, with 12 bases between. The CDR3 runs to 14 residues. CDR3 in amino acids: CASSHNLEGTEAFF. CDR3 DNA: TGCGCCAGCAGCCACAACCTGGAGGGCACTGAAGCTTTCTTT.

This clonotype turned up a few times. The rearrangement links TRBV2 to TRBJ1-5; 8 bases fit TRBD1. V lost 10 bases, J lost 3 bases, and 2 bases stayed unmatched. Per germline, CDR1 SNHLY and CDR2 FYNNEI. The CDR3 is 12 amino acids. CDR3 amino acids: CATDRVNQPQHF. As DNA, the CDR3 is TGTGCCACGGACAGGGTCAATCAGCCCCAGCATTTT.

The V call is TRBV5-1, the J call TRBJ1-2, with a weak D call TRBD1 (6 bases). V was cut by 7 bases and J by 13 bases, with 26 bases left in between. This CDR3 contains 14 residues. The germline V gene has CDR1 SGHRS and CDR2 YFSETQ. The CDR3 loop is CASGRDTVGTLSTF. In DNA form, the CDR3 reads TGCGCCAGCGGACGGGACACTGTGGGAACGCTCTCCACCTTC.

Points on this clonotype: The junction departs from germline at one end; a sequencing error may be responsible. This chain connects TRBV30 to TRBJ2-5; 8 nucleotides line up with TRBD1. Germline V gene lookup returns CDR1 GTSNPN and CDR2 SVGIG (reference sequence). The CDR3 is 12 amino acids. Written as DNA, the CDR3 is TGTGCCTGGAGTGTATTTAGGGACAGGCTACTCTTC. Translation gives CAWSVFRDRLLF.

This chain connects TRBV2 to TRBJ1-2; D is possibly TRBD1 (5 bases). V dropped 5 bases and J dropped 2 bases, with 15 bases sitting between them. The CDR3 covers 15 residues. Germline values: CDR1 SNHLY, CDR2 FYNNEI. In DNA, the CDR3 is TGTGCCAGCAGTTCCTCCGGACAAGCCAACTATGGCTACACCTTC. Its protein product is CASSSSGQANYGYTF.

V usage is TRBV4-1 and J usage is TRBJ1-5; a possible D gene is TRBD1 (6 bases). The germline CDR1 and CDR2 sequences are MGHRA and YSYEKL. V gave up 4 bases and J gave up 4 bases, with 14 bases separating them. CDR3 size: 15 residues. DNA for the CDR3: TGCGCCAGCAGCCTCCAGGGACAACGGAATCAGCCCCAGCATTTT. Translating gives CASSLQGQRNQPQHF.

This clonotype was observed at least ten times. The chain links TRBV5-8 to TRBJ1-6, with D hard to call. The germline V gene encodes CDR1 SGHTS and CDR2 YDEGEE. This CDR3 is 12 amino acids long. V shed 4 bases and J shed 5 bases, with 4 bases lying between them. CDR3 protein: CASSPDNSPLHF. The DNA for the CDR3 is TGTGCCAGCAGCCCGGATAATTCACCCCTCCACTTT.

The CDR3 coding sequence is TGTGCCAGCACTTTCGCGGACTCTATGTGGGTGGCCCAGTACTTC. As protein: CASTFADSMWVAQYF. The J gene is TRBJ2-5, the V gene TRBV6-1; perhaps TRBD2 as D (5 bases). CDR3 length: 15 amino acids. CDR1 and CDR2 from the germline V gene are MNHNS and SASEGT. V lost 7 bases and J 9 bases, leaving 24 bases between the germline ends.

The J gene is TRBJ2-7, the V gene TRBV7-2, with D perhaps matching TRBD1 (6 bases). CDR1 and CDR2 from the germline V gene are SGHTA and FQGNSA. The CDR3 spans 15 residues. V was cut by 5 bases and J by 3 bases, with 17 bases left in between. In DNA, the CDR3 is TGTGCCAGCAGCCCGTCCGGGATAGGGGGCTACGAGCAGTACTTC. Its translation is CASSPSGIGGYEQYF.

With respect to this clonotype: This may stem from a read error, because a much larger clone lies one nucleotide away. V usage is TRBV2 and J usage is TRBJ2-5, with 12 bases lining up with TRBD1. With 6 bases clipped from V and 4 bases from J, the junction kept 3 bases outside the gene matches. The CDR3 contains 14 residues. Germline CDR1 is SNHLY and CDR2 is FYNNEI. As DNA, the CDR3 is TGTGCCAGCAGGGGGACAGGGGGCGGAGAGACCCAGTACTTC. Amino acids: CASRGTGGGETQYF.

This chain connects TRBV20-1 to TRBJ1-6, with TRBD1 matching 7 bases. V lost 1 base to trimming and J lost 7 bases; unmatched junction nucleotides: 4. The length of the CDR3 is 14 residues. Germline V CDR1 and CDR2: DFQATT, SNEGSKA (reference sequence). CDR3 nucleotides: TGCAGTGCTAGAGTGCAGGGGGACAATTCACCCCTCCACTTT. It is translated as CSARVQGDNSPLHF.